This T cell receptor beta chain was retrieved from a study of vaccination effects on CD4 cells after COVID-19. Study-wide findings and caveats: Recruitment yielded few convalescent patients, and the study had no early post-infection timepoints.

Peptide-pool stimulation followed by sequencing identified expanded antigen-specific CD4+ clonotypes in the ViraFEST assay. Once cultured for around 11 days, the cells underwent separation to obtain CD4+ T cells. Either the mRNA-1273 or the BNT162b2 vaccine was given to participants as two doses. Vaccinated recipients, who were negative for nucleocapsid antibodies, had no history of SARS-CoV-2 infection. Culturing of around 1.9 million PBMC per well took place with roughly 9.4 IU/ml IL-2 and 9 to 10 ug/ml peptides. Half of the medium was exchanged for IL-2 medium on both days 3 and 7. As concerns this clone: Its cognate antigen is unknown.

The ends were cut back, 0 bases at V and 8 bases at J, with 8 bases in the middle. This CDR3 contains 13 residues. The germline V gene has CDR1 SGDLS and CDR2 YYNGEE. Libraries were prepared by immunoSEQ multiplex PCR; TCRdb keeps only in-frame clonotypes and omits some of them. The table shows about 69,000 clones, with around 69% occurring only once. Material: CD4+ T cells from PBMCs cultured with HCoV-229E spike peptides, obtained after COVID-19 vaccination. This chain connects TRBV9 to TRBJ1-4; no reliable D call. This sequence was found in a human donor who received a COVID-19 vaccine. The chain's CDR3 is CASSVAPGEKLFF. CDR3 nucleotide sequence: TGTGCCAGCAGCGTAGCTCCGGGGGAAAAACTGTTTTTT.